This TCR beta chain was sequenced during a study of blood T cells in healthy people across ages. Study observations and caveats: Among T cells, TCR beta diversity per million cells dropped roughly linearly as age rose. Naive T cell percentage showed a strong correlation with TCR beta diversity. Long-lived donors carried more naive CD4+ cells and greater diversity than aged donors.

The CDR3 is made up of 14 amino acids. The germline gives CDR1 MNHEY, CDR2 SVGAGI. V was pared by 9 bases and J by 3 bases, with 8 bases of the junction left unmatched. A remark on this clonotype: As yet, its antigen is unknown.

With a J-beta primer mix and a sample-barcoded 5' primer, a second PCR ran about 7 to 12 cycles. Tags on each cDNA molecule came from a template-switch adaptor with 12 random nucleotides. Using its own MiXCR run on the 5' RACE reads, TCRdb lists one record per CDR3 protein. This sample has about 1.8 million distinct CDR3 sequences, with around 48% found just once. Input material: blood. This receptor was taken from a woman between 40 and 55 years old in good health. The genes are TRBV6-5 and TRBJ1-1, with 9 bases lining up with TRBD1. The CDR3 loop reads CASRSGQGYTEAFF. The CDR3 DNA follows: TGTGCCAGTAGAAGTGGACAGGGGTACACTGAAGCTTTCTTT.